The rows below give T cell receptor beta chains drawn from one sample of a study of shared clonotypes between healthy human individuals. Data came from immunoSEQ multiplex PCR; TCRdb stores just in-frame clones and leaves some out. Here the sample spans millions of clones, approximately 95% being singletons. Sequenced sample: naive CD8+ T cells sorted from blood. Source of these receptors: a man in his late teens or twenties in good health. Each CDR3 is given with its conserved first and last residue. The D gene is left open where the match is weak. For some rows the clone size is stated as once, few or many, or as a class when expanded; others skip it.

v_gene	j_gene	d_gene	abundance	len	CDR3nt	CDR3aa
TRBV13	TRBJ2-7	.	.	12	TGTGCCAGCAGCTTAACAGGGTACGAGCAGTACTTC	CASSLTGYEQYF
TRBV27	TRBJ2-7	TRBD1	.	15	TGTGCCAGCAGAAACGACAGGGGTCGTCGGGACGAGCAGTACTTC	CASRNDRGRRDEQYF
TRBV29-1	TRBJ1-1	.	.	13	TGCAGCGTTTACTCAGGGAGGAACACTGAAGCTTTCTTT	CSVYSGRNTEAFF
TRBV7-9	TRBJ1-2	TRBD1	.	15	TGTGCCAGCAGCCACCCGACAGGGTACTTCTATGGCTACACCTTC	CASSHPTGYFYGYTF
TRBV12-5	TRBJ2-3	TRBD2	.	17	TGTGCTAGTGGTTCCCTCGGACTAGCGGGAGGCGTAGATACGCAGTATTTT	CASGSLGLAGGVDTQYF
TRBV4-1	TRBJ1-3	TRBD1	.	16	TGCGCCAGCAGCCTCCTGCAGGGGGACTCTGGAAACACCATATATTTT	CASSLLQGDSGNTIYF
TRBV21-1	TRBJ1-6	.	.	14	TGTGCCAGCAGCAGGGCTAAGGATAATTCACCCCTCCACTTT	CASSRAKDNSPLHF
TRBV10-2	TRBJ2-2	TRBD1	once	16	TGCGCCAGCAGTGAGTCCGGGACAGGGGTGACCGGGGAGCTGTTTTTT	CASSESGTGVTGELFF
TRBV6-1	TRBJ2-3	.	once	13	TGTGCCAGCAACTTAGTCGGGACAGATACGCAGTATTTT	CASNLVGTDTQYF
TRBV9	TRBJ2-5	.	.	12	TGTGCCAGCAGCGCGTGGGGAGAGACCCAGTACTTC	CASSAWGETQYF
TRBV6-6	TRBJ2-5	TRBD1	.	16	TGTGCCAGCAGTTCGCACCGGGACAGCCTTCTTGAGACCCAGTACTTC	CASSSHRDSLLETQYF
TRBV27	TRBJ1-1	.	.	13	TGTGCCAGCAGCCTTGGGATGAACACTGAAGCTTTCTTT	CASSLGMNTEAFF
TRBV5-1	TRBJ1-2	.	.	12	TGCGCCAGCAGCTTCGGGGATATTGGCTACACCTTC	CASSFGDIGYTF